This T cell receptor (beta chain) was obtained from a study of T-cell memory formation after mild COVID-19. Each CDR3 protein is one row after TCRdb ran MiXCR on the 5' RACE reads. The sample shows approximately 500,000 distinct CDR3 sequences, about 23% of them seen only once. The CDR3 loop spans 14 amino acids. The V and J ends lost 6 bases and 8 bases, in that order; junction bases with no gene match: 11. Germline V lookup: CDR1 MNHEY, CDR2 SMNVEV (reference sequence). This clonotype was picked up a small number of times. The chain uses TRBV27 and TRBJ1-2, with TRBD1 identical over 8 bases. This receptor was identified in an adult woman who had mild COVID-19 (a few samples of this study predate the infection). Cell type and time point are not known. Sequencing input: PBMCs or a T cell subset sorted from them (not recorded which). The CDR3 sequence is CASSGLTGVGGYTF. The CDR3 DNA is TGTGCCAGCAGCGGCTTGACAGGGGTAGGGGGCTACACCTTC.